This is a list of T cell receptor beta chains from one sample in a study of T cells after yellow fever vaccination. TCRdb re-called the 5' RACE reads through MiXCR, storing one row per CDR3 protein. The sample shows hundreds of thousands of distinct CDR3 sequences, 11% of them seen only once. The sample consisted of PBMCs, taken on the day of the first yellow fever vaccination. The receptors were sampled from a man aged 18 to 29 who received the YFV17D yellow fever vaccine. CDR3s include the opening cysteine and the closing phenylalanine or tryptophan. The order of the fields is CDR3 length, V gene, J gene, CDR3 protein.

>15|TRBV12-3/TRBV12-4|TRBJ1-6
CASLHGGGYNSPLHF
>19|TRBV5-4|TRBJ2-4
CASSFSREVLKGAKNIQYF
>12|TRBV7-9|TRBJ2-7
CASSTHSYEQYF
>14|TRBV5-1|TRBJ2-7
CASSHLDGSYEQYF
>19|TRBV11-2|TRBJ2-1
CASSFVTGAPTGSYNEQFF
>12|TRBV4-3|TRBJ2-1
CASSQEGYEQFF
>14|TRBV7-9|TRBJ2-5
CASSQLDVRETQYF
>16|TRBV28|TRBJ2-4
CASIRAGGQTKNIQYF
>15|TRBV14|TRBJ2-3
CASSQEWASTDTQYF
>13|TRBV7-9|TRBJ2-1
CLVIRSSYNEQFF
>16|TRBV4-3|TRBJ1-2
CASSQGLQGLGYGYTF